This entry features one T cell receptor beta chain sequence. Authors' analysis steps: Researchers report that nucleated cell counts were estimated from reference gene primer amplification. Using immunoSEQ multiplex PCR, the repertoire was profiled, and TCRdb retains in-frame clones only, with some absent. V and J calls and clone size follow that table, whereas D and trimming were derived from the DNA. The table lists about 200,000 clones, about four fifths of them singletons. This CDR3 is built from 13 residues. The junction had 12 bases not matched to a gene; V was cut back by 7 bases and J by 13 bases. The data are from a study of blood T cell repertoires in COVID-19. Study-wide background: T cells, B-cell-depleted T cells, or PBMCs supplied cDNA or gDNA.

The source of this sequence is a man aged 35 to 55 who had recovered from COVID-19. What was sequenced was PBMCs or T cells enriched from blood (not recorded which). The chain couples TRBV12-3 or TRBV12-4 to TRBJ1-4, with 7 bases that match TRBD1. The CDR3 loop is CASTNSGTAILFF. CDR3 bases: TGTGCCAGCACCAATTCCGGGACAGCCATACTGTTTTTT.